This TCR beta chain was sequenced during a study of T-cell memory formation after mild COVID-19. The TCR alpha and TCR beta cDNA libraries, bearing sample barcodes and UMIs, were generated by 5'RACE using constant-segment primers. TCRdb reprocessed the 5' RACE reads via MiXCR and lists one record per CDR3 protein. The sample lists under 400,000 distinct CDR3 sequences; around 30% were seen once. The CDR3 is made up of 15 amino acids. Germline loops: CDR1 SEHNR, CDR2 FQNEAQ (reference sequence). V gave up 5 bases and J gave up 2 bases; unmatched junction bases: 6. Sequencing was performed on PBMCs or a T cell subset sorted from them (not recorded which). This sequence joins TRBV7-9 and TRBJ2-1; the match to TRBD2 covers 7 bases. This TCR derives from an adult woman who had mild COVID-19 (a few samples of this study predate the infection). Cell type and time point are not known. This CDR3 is CASSDPLAAYNEQFF. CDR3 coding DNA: TGTGCCAGCAGCGACCCCCTAGCGGCCTACAATGAGCAGTTCTTC.